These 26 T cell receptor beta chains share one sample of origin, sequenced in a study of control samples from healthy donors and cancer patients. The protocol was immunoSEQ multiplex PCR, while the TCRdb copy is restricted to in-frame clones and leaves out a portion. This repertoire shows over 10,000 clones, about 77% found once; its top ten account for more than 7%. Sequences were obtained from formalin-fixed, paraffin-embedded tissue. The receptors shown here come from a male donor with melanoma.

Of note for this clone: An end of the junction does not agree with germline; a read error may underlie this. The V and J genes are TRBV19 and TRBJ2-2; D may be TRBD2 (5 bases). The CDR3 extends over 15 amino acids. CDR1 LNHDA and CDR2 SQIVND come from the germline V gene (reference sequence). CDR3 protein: CASSTETRFTGELFF. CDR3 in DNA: TGTGCCAGTAGTACGGAAACCCGATTCACCGGGGAGTTGTTTTTT.

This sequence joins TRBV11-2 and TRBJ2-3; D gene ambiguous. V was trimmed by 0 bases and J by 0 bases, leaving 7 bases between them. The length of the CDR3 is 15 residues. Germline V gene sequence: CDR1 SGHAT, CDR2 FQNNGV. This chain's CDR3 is CASSLDAVSTDTQYF. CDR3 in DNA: TGTGCCAGCAGCTTAGATGCGGTTAGCACAGATACGCAGTATTTT.

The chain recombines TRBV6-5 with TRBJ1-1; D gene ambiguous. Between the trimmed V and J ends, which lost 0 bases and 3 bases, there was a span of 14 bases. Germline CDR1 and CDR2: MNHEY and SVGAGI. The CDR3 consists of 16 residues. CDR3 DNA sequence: TGTGCCAGCAGTTACTCGGCAGGTTCGGCCTACACTGAAGCTTTCTTT. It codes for CASSYSAGSAYTEAFF.

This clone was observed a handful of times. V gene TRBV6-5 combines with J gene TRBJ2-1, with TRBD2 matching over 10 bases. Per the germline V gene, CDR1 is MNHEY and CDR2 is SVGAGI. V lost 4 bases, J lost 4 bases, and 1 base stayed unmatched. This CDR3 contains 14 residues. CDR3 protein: CASSLAGGYNEQFF. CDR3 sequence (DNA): TGTGCCAGCAGTTTAGCGGGGGGTTACAATGAGCAGTTCTTC.

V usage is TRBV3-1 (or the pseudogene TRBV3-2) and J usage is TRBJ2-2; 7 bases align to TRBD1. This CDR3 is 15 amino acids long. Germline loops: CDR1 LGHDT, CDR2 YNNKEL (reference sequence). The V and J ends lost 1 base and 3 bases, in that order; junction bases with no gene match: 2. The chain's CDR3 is CASSQGQGHTGELFF. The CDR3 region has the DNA TGTGCCAGCAGCCAAGGACAGGGTCACACCGGGGAGCTGTTTTTT.

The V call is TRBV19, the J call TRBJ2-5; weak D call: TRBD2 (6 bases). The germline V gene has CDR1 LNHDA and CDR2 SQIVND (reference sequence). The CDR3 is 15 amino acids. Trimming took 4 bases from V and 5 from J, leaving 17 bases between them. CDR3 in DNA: TGTGCCAGTAGTACGGGGACTGGTTTGGGTGAGACCCAGTACTTC. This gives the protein CASSTGTGLGETQYF.

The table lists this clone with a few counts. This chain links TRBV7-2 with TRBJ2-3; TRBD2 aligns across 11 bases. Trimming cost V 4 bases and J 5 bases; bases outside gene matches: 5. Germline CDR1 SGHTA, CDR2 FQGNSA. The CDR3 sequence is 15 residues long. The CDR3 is CASSSTSGDGDTQYF. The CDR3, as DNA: TGTGCCAGCAGCTCGACTAGCGGGGATGGAGATACGCAGTATTTT.

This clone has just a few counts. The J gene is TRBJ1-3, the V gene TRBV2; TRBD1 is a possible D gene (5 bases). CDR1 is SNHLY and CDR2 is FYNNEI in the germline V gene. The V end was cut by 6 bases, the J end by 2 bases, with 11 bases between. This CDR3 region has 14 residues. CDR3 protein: CASRRGVAGNTIYF. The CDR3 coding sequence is TGTGCCAGCAGAAGGGGAGTTGCTGGAAACACCATATATTTT. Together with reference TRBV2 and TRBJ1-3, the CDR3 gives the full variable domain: EPEVTQTPSHQVTQMGQEVILRCVPISNHLYFYWYRQILGQKVEFLVSFYNNEISEKSEIFDDQFSVERPDGSNFTLKIRSTKLEDSAMYFCASRRGVAGNTIYFGEGSWLTVV.

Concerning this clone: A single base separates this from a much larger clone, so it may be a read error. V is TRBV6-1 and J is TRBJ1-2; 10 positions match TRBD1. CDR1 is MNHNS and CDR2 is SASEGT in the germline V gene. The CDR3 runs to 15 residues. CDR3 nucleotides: TGTGCCAGCAATGAAGCGACAGGGGGCGCGTATGGCTACACCTTC. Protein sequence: CASNEATGGAYGYTF.

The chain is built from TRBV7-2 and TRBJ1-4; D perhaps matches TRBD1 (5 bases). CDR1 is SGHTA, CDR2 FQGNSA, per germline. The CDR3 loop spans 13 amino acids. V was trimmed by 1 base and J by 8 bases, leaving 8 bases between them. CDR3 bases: TGTGCCAGCAGCTTAGATTACAGGGAAAAACTGTTTTTT. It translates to CASSLDYREKLFF.

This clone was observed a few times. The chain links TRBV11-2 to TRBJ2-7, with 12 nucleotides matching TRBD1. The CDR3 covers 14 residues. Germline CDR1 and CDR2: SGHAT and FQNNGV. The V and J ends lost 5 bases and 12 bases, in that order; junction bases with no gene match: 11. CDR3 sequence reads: CASSRTGTGGPWYF. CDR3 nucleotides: TGTGCCAGCAGCCGTACCGGGACAGGGGGCCCCTGGTACTTC. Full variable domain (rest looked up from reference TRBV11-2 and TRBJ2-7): EAGVAQSPRYKIIEKRQSVAFWCNPISGHATLYWYQQILGQGPKLLIQFQNNGVVDDSQLPKDRFSAERLKGVDSTLKIQPAKLEDSAVYLCASSRTGTGGPWYFGPGTRLTVT.

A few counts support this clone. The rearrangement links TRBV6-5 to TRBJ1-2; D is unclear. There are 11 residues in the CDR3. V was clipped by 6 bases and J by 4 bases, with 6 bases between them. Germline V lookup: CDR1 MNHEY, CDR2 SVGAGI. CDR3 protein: CASSEVYGYTF. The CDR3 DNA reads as TGTGCCAGCAGCGAGGTCTATGGCTACACCTTC.

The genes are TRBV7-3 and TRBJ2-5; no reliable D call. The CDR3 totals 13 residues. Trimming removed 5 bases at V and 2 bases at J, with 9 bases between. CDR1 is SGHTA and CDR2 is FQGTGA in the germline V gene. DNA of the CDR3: TGTGCCAGCAGCCGCGAGGTACAAGAGACCCAGTACTTC. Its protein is CASSREVQETQYF.

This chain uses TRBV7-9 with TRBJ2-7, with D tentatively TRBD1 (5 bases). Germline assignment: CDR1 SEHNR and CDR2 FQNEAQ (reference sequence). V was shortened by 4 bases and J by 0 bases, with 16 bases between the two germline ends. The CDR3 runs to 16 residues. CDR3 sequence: CASSSPRQGSSYEQYF. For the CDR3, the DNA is TGTGCCAGCAGCTCTCCCCGGCAGGGAAGCTCCTACGAGCAGTACTTC.

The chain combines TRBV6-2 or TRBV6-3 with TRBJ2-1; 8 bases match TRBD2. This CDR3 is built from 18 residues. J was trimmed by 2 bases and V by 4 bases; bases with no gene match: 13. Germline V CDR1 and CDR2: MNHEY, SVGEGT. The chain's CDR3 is CASSLLAEGLPPYNEQFF. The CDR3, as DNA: TGTGCCAGCAGTTTACTAGCGGAGGGGCTTCCCCCCTACAATGAGCAGTTCTTC.

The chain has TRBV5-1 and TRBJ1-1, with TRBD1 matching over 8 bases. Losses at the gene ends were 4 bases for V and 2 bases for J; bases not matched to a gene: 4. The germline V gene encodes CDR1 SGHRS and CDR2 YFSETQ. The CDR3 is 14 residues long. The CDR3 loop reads CASSITGGNTEAFF. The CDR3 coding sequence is TGCGCCAGCAGCATAACAGGGGGAAACACTGAAGCTTTCTTT.

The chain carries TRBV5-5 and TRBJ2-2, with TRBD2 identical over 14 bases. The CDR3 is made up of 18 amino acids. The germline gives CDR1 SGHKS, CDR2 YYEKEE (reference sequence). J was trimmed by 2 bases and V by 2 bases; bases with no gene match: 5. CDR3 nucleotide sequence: TGTGCCAGCAGCTTATCGGGACTAGCGGGGGTCAACACCGGGGAGCTGTTTTTT. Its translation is CASSLSGLAGVNTGELFF.

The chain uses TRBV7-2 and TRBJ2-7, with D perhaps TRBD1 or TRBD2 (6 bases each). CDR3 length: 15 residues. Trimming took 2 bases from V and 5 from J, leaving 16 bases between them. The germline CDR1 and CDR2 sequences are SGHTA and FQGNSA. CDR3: CASSLMWGASDEQYF. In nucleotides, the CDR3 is TGTGCCAGCAGCTTAATGTGGGGGGCCTCGGACGAGCAGTACTTC.

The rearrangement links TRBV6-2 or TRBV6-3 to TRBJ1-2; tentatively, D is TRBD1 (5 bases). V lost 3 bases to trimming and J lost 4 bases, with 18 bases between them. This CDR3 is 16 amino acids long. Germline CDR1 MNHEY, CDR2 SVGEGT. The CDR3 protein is CASSYIGATGLYGYTF. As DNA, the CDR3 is TGTGCCAGCAGTTATATTGGGGCTACTGGCCTCTATGGCTACACCTTC.

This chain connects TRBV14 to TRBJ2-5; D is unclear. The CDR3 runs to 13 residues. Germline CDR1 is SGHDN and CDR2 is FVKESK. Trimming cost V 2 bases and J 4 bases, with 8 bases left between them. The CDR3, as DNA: TGTGCCAGCAGCCAATCCCACCGAGAGACCCAGTACTTC. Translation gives CASSQSHRETQYF. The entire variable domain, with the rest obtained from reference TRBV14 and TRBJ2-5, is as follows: EAGVTQFPSHSVIEKGQTVTLRCDPISGHDNLYWYRRVMGKEIKFLLHFVKESKQDESGMPNNRFLAERTGGTYSTLKVQPAELEDSGVYFCASSQSHRETQYFGPGTRLLVL.

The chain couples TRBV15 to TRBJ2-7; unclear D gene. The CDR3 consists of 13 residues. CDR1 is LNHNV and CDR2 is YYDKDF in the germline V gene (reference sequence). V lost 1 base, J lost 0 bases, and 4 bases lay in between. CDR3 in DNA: TGTGCCACCAGCAGAGGGACCTCCTACGAGCAGTACTTC. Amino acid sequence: CATSRGTSYEQYF.

CDR3 loop: CASTPGGGGNTIYF. DNA of the CDR3: TGTGCCAGCACCCCCGGGGGGGGAGGGAACACCATATATTTT. The rearrangement links TRBV6-5 to TRBJ1-3; tentatively, D is TRBD1 (5 bases). The CDR3 loop spans 14 amino acids. Trimming took 7 bases from V and 7 from J, leaving 17 bases between them. Looked up from germline, CDR1 is MNHEY and CDR2 is SVGAGI.

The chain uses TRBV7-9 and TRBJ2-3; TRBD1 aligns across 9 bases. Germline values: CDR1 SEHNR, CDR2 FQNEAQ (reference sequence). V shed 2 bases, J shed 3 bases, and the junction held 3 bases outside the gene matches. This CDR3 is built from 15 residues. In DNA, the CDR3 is TGTGCCAGCAGCTTAACAGGGGGCGCGACAGATACGCAGTATTTT. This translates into CASSLTGGATDTQYF.

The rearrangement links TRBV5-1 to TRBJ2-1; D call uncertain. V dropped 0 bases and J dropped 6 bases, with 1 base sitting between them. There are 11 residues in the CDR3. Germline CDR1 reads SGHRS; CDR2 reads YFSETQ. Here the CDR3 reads CASSLANEQFF. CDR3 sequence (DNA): TGCGCCAGCAGCTTGGCCAATGAGCAGTTCTTC.

The CDR3 coding sequence is TGTGCCAGCAGCTTTACCAGGGTACCTCAGCCCCAGCATTTT. Amino acids: CASSFTRVPQPQHF. The chain has TRBV7-8 and TRBJ1-5, with a possible D match to TRBD1 (5 bases). Trimming shortened V by 3 bases and J by 6 bases, and 12 bases separated the two germline ends. Germline CDR1 reads SGHVS; CDR2 reads FQNEAQ. The CDR3 is 14 amino acids. Complete variable domain (other parts from reference TRBV7-8 and TRBJ1-5): GAGVSQSPRYKVAKRGQDVALRCDPISGHVSLFWYQQALGQGPEFLTYFQNEAQLDKSGLPSDRFFAERPEGSVSTLKIQRTQQEDSAVYLCASSFTRVPQPQHFGDGTRLSIL.

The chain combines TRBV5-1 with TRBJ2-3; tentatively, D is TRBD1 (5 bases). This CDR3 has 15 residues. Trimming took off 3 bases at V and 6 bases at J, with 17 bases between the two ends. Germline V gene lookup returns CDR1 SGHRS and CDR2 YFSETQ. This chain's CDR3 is CASSYGGAGLDTQYF. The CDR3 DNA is TGCGCCAGCAGCTATGGTGGGGCAGGGCTCGATACGCAGTATTTT.